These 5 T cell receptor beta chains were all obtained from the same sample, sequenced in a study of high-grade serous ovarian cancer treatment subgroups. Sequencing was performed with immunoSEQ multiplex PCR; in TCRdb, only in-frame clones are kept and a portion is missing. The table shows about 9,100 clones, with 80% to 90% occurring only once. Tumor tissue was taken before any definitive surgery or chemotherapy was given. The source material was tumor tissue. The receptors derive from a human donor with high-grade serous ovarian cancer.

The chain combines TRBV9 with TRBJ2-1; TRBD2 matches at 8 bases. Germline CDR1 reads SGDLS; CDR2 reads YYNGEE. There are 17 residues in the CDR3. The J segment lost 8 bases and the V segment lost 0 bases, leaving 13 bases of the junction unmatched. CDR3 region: CASSVALRAGGSDEQFF. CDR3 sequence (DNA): TGTGCCAGCAGCGTAGCTTTGAGGGCGGGGGGTTCCGATGAGCAGTTCTTC.

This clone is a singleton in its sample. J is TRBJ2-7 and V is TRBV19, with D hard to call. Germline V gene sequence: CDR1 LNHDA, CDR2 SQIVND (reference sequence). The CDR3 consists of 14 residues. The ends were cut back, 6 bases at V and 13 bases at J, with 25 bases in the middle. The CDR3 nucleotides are TGTGCCAGTAGCCCCGACCCCCCCGGCGTGGGCGGATACTTC. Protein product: CASSPDPPGVGGYF.

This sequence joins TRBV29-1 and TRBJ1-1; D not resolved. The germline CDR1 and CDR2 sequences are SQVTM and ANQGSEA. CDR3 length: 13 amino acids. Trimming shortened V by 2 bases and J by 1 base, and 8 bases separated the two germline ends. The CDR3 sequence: CSVERQTNTEAFF. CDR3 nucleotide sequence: TGCAGCGTTGAACGCCAGACGAACACTGAAGCTTTCTTT. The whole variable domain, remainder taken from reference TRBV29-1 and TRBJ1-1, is SAVISQKPSRDICQRGTSLTIQCQVDSQVTMMFWYRQQPGQSLTLIATANQGSEATYESGFVIDKFPISRPNLTFSTLTVSNMSPEDSSIYLCSVERQTNTEAFFGQGTRLTVV.

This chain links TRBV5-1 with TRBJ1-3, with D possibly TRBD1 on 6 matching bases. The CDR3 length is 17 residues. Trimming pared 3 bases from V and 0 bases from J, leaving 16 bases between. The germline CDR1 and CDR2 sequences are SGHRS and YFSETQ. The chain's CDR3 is CASSSGRDTNSGNTIYF. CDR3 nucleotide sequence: TGCGCCAGCAGCTCTGGTCGGGACACGAACTCTGGAAACACCATATATTTT.

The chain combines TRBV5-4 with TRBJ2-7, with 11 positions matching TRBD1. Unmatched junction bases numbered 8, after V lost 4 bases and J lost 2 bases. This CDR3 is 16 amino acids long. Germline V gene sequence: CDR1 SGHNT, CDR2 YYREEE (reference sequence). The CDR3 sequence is CASSTGGQGATYEQYF. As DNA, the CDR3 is TGTGCCAGCAGCACCGGAGGACAGGGGGCAACCTACGAGCAGTACTTC.